This T cell receptor (beta chain) is from a study of blood T cell repertoires in COVID-19. Study information: Samples taken during acute and convalescent COVID-19 were collected in the United States, Italy and Spain. PBMCs, B-cell-depleted T cells, or T cells were the source of the cDNA or gDNA that made up the material.

This CDR3 is built from 13 residues. The V end was cut by 2 bases, the J end by 3 bases, with 7 bases between. Germline V lookup: CDR1 MNHEY, CDR2 SMNVEV (reference sequence). The study recruited people aged roughly 18 to 100 years across more than 20 US areas. Profiled with immunoSEQ multiplex PCR; TCRdb holds only in-frame clones, not every one. The data show 200,000 to 300,000 clones, more than 70% seen once. The chain combines TRBV27 with TRBJ1-2, with unresolved D. Sequences were obtained from PBMCs or T cells enriched from blood (not recorded which). The sequence derives from a woman in her thirties or forties with acute COVID-19. The CDR3 DNA is TGTGCCAGCAGTTTACGGGAAGACTATGGCTACACCTTC. This gives the protein CASSLREDYGYTF.